This is a list of T cell receptor beta chains from one sample in a study of blood T cells in healthy people across ages. TCRdb recomputed calls from the 5' RACE reads with MiXCR, one row per CDR3 protein. The sample gives 800,000 to 950,000 distinct CDR3 sequences, under 50% of which show up once; roughly 12% is in the top ten. The sample was blood. The receptors come from a young man in good health. The CDR3 runs from the conserved cysteine through the conserved F or W. D genes are given only for firm matches. Size is stated for part of the rows, as once, few or many counts, or as a class when the clone is expanded.

cdr3_nt: TGTGCCAGCAGCTTTGGGACAGGGAACACAGATACGCAGTATTTT; cdr3_aa: CASSFGTGNTDTQYF; j_call: TRBJ2-3; d_call: TRBD1; v_call: TRBV7-9; clone_size: -
cdr3_nt: TGTGCCACCGGTCCGACAGGGCTGAACACTGAAGCTTTCTTT; cdr3_aa: CATGPTGLNTEAFF; j_call: TRBJ1-1; d_call: TRBD1; v_call: TRBV12-3/TRBV12-4; clone_size: -
cdr3_nt: TGTGCCAGCAGTTTTGCAGGGGGCCATGGCTACACCTTC; cdr3_aa: CASSFAGGHGYTF; j_call: TRBJ1-2; d_call: TRBD1; v_call: TRBV12-3/TRBV12-4; clone_size: -
cdr3_nt: TGTGCCAGCAGCGTAGGTATACTAACAAGCACAGATACGCAGTATTTT; cdr3_aa: CASSVGILTSTDTQYF; j_call: TRBJ2-3; d_call: -; v_call: TRBV9; clone_size: -
cdr3_nt: TGCGCCAGCAGCGCGCAATATAGGGGCGACAATGAGCAGTTCTTC; cdr3_aa: CASSAQYRGDNEQFF; j_call: TRBJ2-1; d_call: -; v_call: TRBV4-3; clone_size: few
cdr3_nt: TGCAGCGTTGGTAGGGCCAGCGGCACAGATACGCAGTATTTT; cdr3_aa: CSVGRASGTDTQYF; j_call: TRBJ2-3; d_call: -; v_call: TRBV29-1; clone_size: -
cdr3_nt: TGTGCCAGCAGCTTAGAATCCCTTACTAGCGGGGGGAATGAGCAGTTCTTC; cdr3_aa: CASSLESLTSGGNEQFF; j_call: TRBJ2-1; d_call: TRBD2; v_call: TRBV7-2; clone_size: many
cdr3_nt: TGTGCCAGCAAAGACAGGCGCTACTATGGCTACACCTTC; cdr3_aa: CASKDRRYYGYTF; j_call: TRBJ1-2; d_call: -; v_call: TRBV27; clone_size: -
cdr3_nt: TGTGCCAGCAGTCCCGGACAGGGGGAGGTTGATGAGCAGTTCTTC; cdr3_aa: CASSPGQGEVDEQFF; j_call: TRBJ2-1; d_call: TRBD1; v_call: TRBV6-5; clone_size: -
cdr3_nt: TGTGCCAGCAGCTTAGTGGCCAGCCAAGAGACCCAGTACTTC; cdr3_aa: CASSLVASQETQYF; j_call: TRBJ2-5; d_call: -; v_call: TRBV7-8; clone_size: -
cdr3_nt: TGTGCCAGCAGCTCCCAACAGGGGCCAACCGACGAGCAGTACTTC; cdr3_aa: CASSSQQGPTDEQYF; j_call: TRBJ2-7; d_call: TRBD1; v_call: TRBV7-9; clone_size: once
cdr3_nt: TGTGCCAGCAGCTTAGCTGTGGGGCAGAATACTGGCTACACCTTC; cdr3_aa: CASSLAVGQNTGYTF; j_call: TRBJ1-2; d_call: -; v_call: TRBV7-2; clone_size: -
cdr3_nt: TGTGCCAGCTCGCACAGGGGTAGTGGGAACGAGCAGTACTTC; cdr3_aa: CASSHRGSGNEQYF; j_call: TRBJ2-7; d_call: TRBD1; v_call: TRBV18; clone_size: -
cdr3_nt: TGTGCCAGCAGCCCTACGAGGGAGCAGTTCTTC; cdr3_aa: CASSPTREQFF; j_call: TRBJ2-1; d_call: -; v_call: TRBV6-2/TRBV6-3; clone_size: few
cdr3_nt: TGTGCCAGCAGTCCCTCCGGGAGGAGGTACGAGCAGTACTTC; cdr3_aa: CASSPSGRRYEQYF; j_call: TRBJ2-7; d_call: TRBD2; v_call: TRBV28; clone_size: few
cdr3_nt: TGCAGTGCTAGAGTGCCCGGGGCTAGCGGGGGGGTTCACAATGAGCAGTTCTTC; cdr3_aa: CSARVPGASGGVHNEQFF; j_call: TRBJ2-1; d_call: TRBD2; v_call: TRBV20-1; clone_size: many
cdr3_nt: TGCGCCAGCAGGGCCGGGACAGGTCCTAATCAGCCCCAGCATTTT; cdr3_aa: CASRAGTGPNQPQHF; j_call: TRBJ1-5; d_call: TRBD1; v_call: TRBV5-1; clone_size: few
cdr3_nt: TGCAGTGCCCCGGACGGCAATCAGCCCCAGCATTTT; cdr3_aa: CSAPDGNQPQHF; j_call: TRBJ1-5; d_call: -; v_call: TRBV20-1; clone_size: few
cdr3_nt: TGTGCCAGCAGCCGTAGCTCCTCAGGGGTTGGGGCAGAGACCCAGTACTTC; cdr3_aa: CASSRSSSGVGAETQYF; j_call: TRBJ2-5; d_call: -; v_call: TRBV7-2; clone_size: -
cdr3_nt: TGTGCCAGCAGTGAGAACAGGGACAATGAGCAGTTCTTC; cdr3_aa: CASSENRDNEQFF; j_call: TRBJ2-1; d_call: -; v_call: TRBV2; clone_size: -
cdr3_nt: TGTGCCAGCAGTTACCCCGGGAACGAGCAGTACTTC; cdr3_aa: CASSYPGNEQYF; j_call: TRBJ2-7; d_call: -; v_call: TRBV6-5; clone_size: few
cdr3_nt: TGTGCCAGCAGCTCGCCTGGGGGAGGACAGCCCCAGCATTTT; cdr3_aa: CASSSPGGGQPQHF; j_call: TRBJ1-5; d_call: -; v_call: TRBV7-2; clone_size: -
cdr3_nt: TGTGCCAGCAGTGAAGCGGAGGGTAGCTACACCTTC; cdr3_aa: CASSEAEGSYTF; j_call: TRBJ1-2; d_call: -; v_call: TRBV2; clone_size: -
cdr3_nt: TGTGCCATCAGTGAGTATCTCCGCGAGCAGTACTTC; cdr3_aa: CAISEYLREQYF; j_call: TRBJ2-7; d_call: -; v_call: TRBV10-3; clone_size: -
cdr3_nt: TGTGCCAGCAGCGTAGAGGGTGGGAGCCCAGATACGCAGTATTTT; cdr3_aa: CASSVEGGSPDTQYF; j_call: TRBJ2-3; d_call: -; v_call: TRBV9; clone_size: -